This record covers a single T cell receptor (beta chain). The data were obtained in a study of OX40 agonist ivuxolimab in advanced cancers. The overall study: Ivuxolimab, an antibody that agonizes OX40 (CD134), was administered to the patients. Patients treated during dose escalation were battling hepatocellular carcinoma, melanoma, renal cell or head and neck cancer.

Sequencing used immunoSEQ multiplex PCR; TCRdb keeps in-frame clones, though not all of them. This repertoire shows roughly 92,000 clones, about 84% found once; its top ten account for less than 6%. Germline CDR1 GTSNPN, CDR2 SVGIG (reference sequence). V dropped 0 bases and J dropped 7; count of bases not matched to a gene: 7. This CDR3 is 15 amino acids long. The clonotype was recovered from an adult with an advanced solid tumor such as melanoma, head and neck, liver or kidney cancer. The sample consisted of CD4+ or CD8+ T cells sorted from blood, taken in a trial of the OX40 agonist ivuxolimab. This sequence joins TRBV30 and TRBJ1-2; 11 bases agree with TRBD1. Here the CDR3 DNA reads TGTGCCTGGAGTGTACAGGGGGACAGGGGGTCTGGCTACACCTTC. Residues: CAWSVQGDRGSGYTF. The complete variable domain, with remaining parts taken from reference TRBV30 and TRBJ1-2, reads SQTIHQWPATLVQPVGSPLSLECTVEGTSNPNLYWYRQAAGRGLQLLFYSVGIGQISSEVPQNLSASRPQDRQFILSSKKLLLSDSGFYLCAWSVQGDRGSGYTFGSGTRLTVV.